These T cell receptor beta chains were read from a single sample in a study of blood T cell repertoires in COVID-19. The assay was immunoSEQ multiplex PCR, and TCRdb's table has in-frame clones only and misses some. The sample shows about 39,000 clones, about 89% of them seen only once. Source material: peripheral blood. The receptors here all came from a man aged 45 to 65 with active COVID-19. Both conserved end residues are part of each CDR3. The order of the fields is V gene, J gene, D gene, clone size, CDR3 protein, CDR3 DNA. A D gene is named only where the DNA matches it firmly. Clone sizes are given selectively: once, few, many, or a class where the clone is expanded.

>TRBV10-2|TRBJ2-5|TRBD2|NA
CASKAFIRGLAGAQETQYF
TGCGCCAGCAAGGCTTTCATACGAGGACTAGCGGGAGCCCAAGAGACCCAGTACTTC
>TRBV5-6|TRBJ1-2|NA|NA
CASSLILGRDTYGYTF
TGTGCCAGCAGCTTAATTCTAGGACGGGACACCTATGGCTACACCTTC
>TRBV15|TRBJ2-5|TRBD2|once
CATARVPSGSQETQYF
TGTGCCACCGCGCGAGTTCCTAGCGGGAGTCAAGAGACCCAGTACTTC
>TRBV29-1|TRBJ1-2|TRBD1|NA
CSVDGGQGGYGYTF
TGCAGCGTTGATGGAGGACAGGGGGGGTATGGCTACACCTTC
>TRBV19|TRBJ1-1|NA|NA
CASSIPRGADGEAFF
TGTGCCAGTAGTATTCCCCGCGGGGCTGATGGTGAAGCTTTCTTT
>TRBV18|TRBJ1-1|TRBD1|NA
CASRQGKNTEAFF
TGTGCCAGTAGACAGGGTAAGAACACTGAAGCTTTCTTT
>TRBV19|TRBJ2-3|TRBD2|NA
CASRQSGGTDTQYF
TGTGCCAGTAGACAGTCGGGGGGGACAGATACGCAGTATTTT
>TRBV7-2|TRBJ2-7|TRBD2|NA
CASSLGTSGGGDEQYF
TGTGCCAGCAGCTTAGGGACTAGCGGGGGAGGTGACGAGCAGTACTTC
>TRBV12-3/TRBV12-4|TRBJ2-3|NA|NA
CASSQQVVDTQYF
TGTGCCAGCAGTCAGCAGGTCGTAGATACGCAGTATTTT
>TRBV5-4|TRBJ1-1|TRBD1|NA
CASSLKGQGRLMNTEAFF
TGTGCCAGCAGCTTGAAGGGACAGGGGAGACTCATGAACACTGAAGCTTTCTTT
>TRBV5-3|TRBJ2-1|TRBD2|NA
CARSSTSGGPSSYNEQFF
TGTGCCAGAAGCTCAACTAGCGGGGGGCCGAGCTCCTACAATGAGCAGTTCTTC